The 11 T cell receptor beta chains reported below all come from one sample, sequenced in a study of cytomegalovirus exposure and HLA in healthy donors. The primer mix had 60 Vbeta and 13 Jbeta primers. Profiling relied on immunoSEQ multiplex PCR, and the TCRdb table lists in-frame clones only, not all of them. The sample shows about 85,000 clones, approximately 80% of them seen only once. Sequencing was performed on PBMCs. These TCRs come from a woman in her forties or fifties in good health and CMV-seropositive.

The chain couples TRBV4-1 to TRBJ1-2; D remains unclear. Germline loops: CDR1 MGHRA, CDR2 YSYEKL. V was trimmed by 0 bases and J by 1 base, leaving 9 bases between them. The CDR3 has 15 amino acids. DNA of the CDR3: TGCGCCAGCAGCCAAGAGGGCGCCCTTAACTATGGCTACACCTTC. This encodes CASSQEGALNYGYTF.

The chain carries TRBV7-3 and TRBJ2-1, with TRBD1 identical over 7 bases. Unmatched junction bases numbered 13, after V lost 5 bases and J lost 9 bases. CDR3 length: 15 amino acids. Germline values: CDR1 SGHTA, CDR2 FQGTGA. CDR3 residues: CASSRTRQGATEQFF. CDR3 bases: TGTGCCAGCAGCCGAACCCGACAGGGCGCCACTGAGCAGTTCTTC.

This rearrangement joins TRBV27 to TRBJ1-4; 7 bases agree with TRBD1. With 6 bases clipped from V and 7 bases from J, the junction kept 8 bases outside the gene matches. Germline-derived CDR1 and CDR2 are MNHEY and SMNVEV (reference sequence). This CDR3 comprises 14 residues. The CDR3 coding sequence is TGTGCCAGCAGATCTAACAGGGGAGGTGAAAAACTGTTTTTT. Translating gives CASRSNRGGEKLFF.

This sequence joins TRBV18 and TRBJ1-2; 7 bases map to TRBD1. Trimming took 5 bases from V and 3 from J; bases not matched to a gene: 6. In germline, CDR1 is KGHSH, CDR2 LQKENI. The CDR3 has 14 residues. CDR3 residues: CASSRAGTDYGYTF. For the CDR3, the DNA is TGTGCCAGCTCAAGAGCCGGGACAGACTATGGCTACACCTTC.

The chain uses TRBV29-1 and TRBJ1-1; 11 positions match TRBD1. The CDR3 spans 13 residues. The germline gives CDR1 SQVTM, CDR2 ANQGSEA. V trimming: 6 bases; J trimming: 4 bases; junction bases outside the gene matches: 4. DNA for the CDR3: TGCAGCGTAGCCGGGACAGGGGGCACTGAAGCTTTCTTT. This sequence encodes CSVAGTGGTEAFF.

This rearrangement joins TRBV9 to TRBJ2-2; D is ambiguous. Trimming took 0 bases from V and 5 from J, leaving 11 bases between them. There are 15 residues in the CDR3. Germline V lookup: CDR1 SGDLS, CDR2 YYNGEE. The CDR3, as DNA: TGTGCCAGCAGCGTAGATCAGGTGCCTACCGGGGAGCTGTTTTTT. It translates to CASSVDQVPTGELFF.

The J gene is TRBJ1-2, the V gene TRBV18; 8 nucleotides line up with TRBD1. J lost 9 bases, V lost 5 bases, and 11 bases had no gene match. Germline V gene sequence: CDR1 KGHSH, CDR2 LQKENI. CDR3 length: 14 amino acids. CDR3 sequence (DNA): TGTGCCAGCTCATCCATGGACAGGGAGGGGAGCTACACCTTC. Translated: CASSSMDREGSYTF.

The chain couples TRBV6-4 to TRBJ1-2; no clear D gene. Germline CDR1 and CDR2: MRHNA and SNTAGT. The CDR3 contains 12 residues. The V end was cut by 2 bases, the J end by 7 bases, with 8 bases between. CDR3 loop: CASSDPPGGYTF. CDR3 sequence (DNA): TGTGCCAGCAGTGACCCCCCCGGTGGCTACACCTTC.

J is TRBJ2-5 and V is TRBV4-2, with TRBD1 matching over 7 bases. The CDR3 is 16 amino acids. CDR1 is LGHNA, CDR2 YNFKEQ, per germline. V shed 5 bases and J 1 base; nucleotides not matched to a gene: 10. CDR3 sequence (DNA): TGTGCCAGCAGCAAATGGGACAGCAATTCCCAAGAGACCCAGTACTTC. Translating it yields CASSKWDSNSQETQYF.

The gene calls are TRBV7-6 and TRBJ1-1; 10 bases are a match to TRBD1. V shed 0 bases and J 3 bases; nucleotides not matched to a gene: 13. Germline values: CDR1 SGHVS, CDR2 FNYEAQ. The CDR3 contains 19 residues. CDR3 bases: TGTGCCAGCAGCTTAGCCCTCCCCGGACAGGGGGGATCGGACACTGAAGCTTTCTTT. Its translation is CASSLALPGQGGSDTEAFF.

The CDR3 sequence: CASSPSRGQVSYNEQFF. The CDR3 DNA reads as TGTGCCAGCAGCCCCTCTCGAGGACAGGTCTCCTACAATGAGCAGTTCTTC. V and J are TRBV11-3 and TRBJ2-1; 7 bases align to TRBD1. Unmatched junction bases numbered 10, after V lost 5 bases and J lost 0 bases. The length of the CDR3 is 17 residues. Germline-derived CDR1 and CDR2 are SGHNT and YENEEA. The variable domain in full, completed from reference TRBV11-3 and TRBJ2-1, reads EAGVVQSPRYKIIEKKQPVAFWCNPISGHNTLYWYLQNLGQGPELLIRYENEEAVDDSQLPKDRFSAERLKGVDSTLKIQPAELGDSAVYLCASSPSRGQVSYNEQFFGPGTRLTVL.